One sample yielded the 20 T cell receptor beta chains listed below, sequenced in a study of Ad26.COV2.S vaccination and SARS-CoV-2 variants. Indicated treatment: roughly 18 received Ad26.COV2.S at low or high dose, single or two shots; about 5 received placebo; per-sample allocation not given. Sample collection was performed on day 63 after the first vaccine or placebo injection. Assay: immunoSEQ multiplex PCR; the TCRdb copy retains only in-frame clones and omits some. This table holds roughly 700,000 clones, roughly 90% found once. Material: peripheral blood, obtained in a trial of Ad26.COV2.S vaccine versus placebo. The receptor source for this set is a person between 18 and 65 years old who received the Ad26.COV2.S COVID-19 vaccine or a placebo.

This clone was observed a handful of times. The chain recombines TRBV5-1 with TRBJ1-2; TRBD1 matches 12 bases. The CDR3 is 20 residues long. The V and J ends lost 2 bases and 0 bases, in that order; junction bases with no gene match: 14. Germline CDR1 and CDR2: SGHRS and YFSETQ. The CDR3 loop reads CASSFFTPGTGGDPNYGYTF. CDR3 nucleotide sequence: TGCGCCAGCAGCTTTTTTACCCCCGGGACAGGGGGCGATCCTAACTATGGCTACACCTTC. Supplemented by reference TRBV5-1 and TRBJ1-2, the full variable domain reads KAGVTQTPRYLIKTRGQQVTLSCSPISGHRSVSWYQQTPGQGLQFLFEYFSETQRNKGNFPGRFSGRQFSNSRSEMNVSTLELGDSALYLCASSFFTPGTGGDPNYGYTFGSGTRLTVV.

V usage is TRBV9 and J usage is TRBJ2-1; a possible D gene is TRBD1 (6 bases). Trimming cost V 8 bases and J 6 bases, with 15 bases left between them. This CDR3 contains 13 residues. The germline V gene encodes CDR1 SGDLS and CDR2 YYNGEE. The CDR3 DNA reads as TGTGCCAGTACGACAGGTAGTGGCAATGAGCAGTTCTTC. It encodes CASTTGSGNEQFF. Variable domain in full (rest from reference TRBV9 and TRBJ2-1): DSGVTQTPKHLITATGQRVTLRCSPRSGDLSVYWYQQSLDQGLQFLIQYYNGEERAKGNILERFSAQQFPDLHSELNLSSLELGDSALYFCASTTGSGNEQFFGPGTRLTVL.

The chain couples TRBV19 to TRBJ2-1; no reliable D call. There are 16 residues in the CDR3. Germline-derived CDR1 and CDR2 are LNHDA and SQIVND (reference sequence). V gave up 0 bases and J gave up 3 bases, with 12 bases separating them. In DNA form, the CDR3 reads TGTGCCAGTAGTATAGATTTTTCGGCTTTCTACAATGAGCAGTTCTTC. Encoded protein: CASSIDFSAFYNEQFF.

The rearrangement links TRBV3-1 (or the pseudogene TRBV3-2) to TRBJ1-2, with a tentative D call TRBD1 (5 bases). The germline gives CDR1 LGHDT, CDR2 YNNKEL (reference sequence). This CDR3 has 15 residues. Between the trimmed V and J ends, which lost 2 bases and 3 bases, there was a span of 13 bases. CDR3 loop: CASSQSRGRDYGYTF. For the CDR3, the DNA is TGTGCCAGCAGCCAATCGCGCGGCAGGGACTATGGCTACACCTTC.

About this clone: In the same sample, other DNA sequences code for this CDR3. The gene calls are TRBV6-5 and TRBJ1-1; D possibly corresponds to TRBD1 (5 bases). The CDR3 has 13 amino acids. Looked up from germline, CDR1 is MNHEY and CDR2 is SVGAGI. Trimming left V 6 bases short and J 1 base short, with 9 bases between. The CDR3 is CASRRTQNTEAFF. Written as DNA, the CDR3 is TGTGCCAGCAGGAGGACACAGAACACTGAAGCTTTCTTT.

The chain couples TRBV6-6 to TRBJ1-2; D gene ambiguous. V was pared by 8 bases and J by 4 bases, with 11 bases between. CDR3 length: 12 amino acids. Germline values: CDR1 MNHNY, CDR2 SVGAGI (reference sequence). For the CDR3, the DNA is TGTGCCAGCCTCCGGGCCACCTATGGCTACACCTTC. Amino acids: CASLRATYGYTF.

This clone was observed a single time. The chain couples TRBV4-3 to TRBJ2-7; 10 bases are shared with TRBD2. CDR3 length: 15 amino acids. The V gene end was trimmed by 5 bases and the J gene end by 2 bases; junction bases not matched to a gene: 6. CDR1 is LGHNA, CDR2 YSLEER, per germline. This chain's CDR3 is CASSTRTSGTYEQYF. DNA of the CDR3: TGCGCCAGCAGCACCCGGACTAGCGGAACCTACGAGCAGTACTTC.

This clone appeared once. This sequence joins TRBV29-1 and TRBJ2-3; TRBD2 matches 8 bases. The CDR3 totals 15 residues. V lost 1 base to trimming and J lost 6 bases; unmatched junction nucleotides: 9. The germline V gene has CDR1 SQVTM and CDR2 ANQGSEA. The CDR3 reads CSVEVLAGGSDTQYF. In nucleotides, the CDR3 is TGCAGCGTTGAAGTCCTTGCGGGGGGCTCTGATACGCAGTATTTT.

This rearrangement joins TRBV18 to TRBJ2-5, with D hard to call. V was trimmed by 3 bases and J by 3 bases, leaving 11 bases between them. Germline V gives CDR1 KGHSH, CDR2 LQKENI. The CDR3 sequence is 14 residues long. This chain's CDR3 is CASSPAGYEETQYF. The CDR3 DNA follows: TGTGCCAGCTCACCGGCAGGCTATGAAGAGACCCAGTACTTC.

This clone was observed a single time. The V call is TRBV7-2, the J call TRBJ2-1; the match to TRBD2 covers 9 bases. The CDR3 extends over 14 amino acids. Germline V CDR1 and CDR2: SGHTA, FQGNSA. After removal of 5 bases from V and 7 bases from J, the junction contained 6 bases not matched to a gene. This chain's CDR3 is CASSLPGLANEQFF. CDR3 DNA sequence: TGTGCCAGCAGCCTCCCGGGACTAGCTAATGAGCAGTTCTTC. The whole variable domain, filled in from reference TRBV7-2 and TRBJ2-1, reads GAGVSQSPSNKVTEKGKDVELRCDPISGHTALYWYRQSLGQGLEFLIYFQGNSAPDKSGLPSDRFSAERTGGSVSTLTIQRTQQEDSAVYLCASSLPGLANEQFFGPGTRLTVL.

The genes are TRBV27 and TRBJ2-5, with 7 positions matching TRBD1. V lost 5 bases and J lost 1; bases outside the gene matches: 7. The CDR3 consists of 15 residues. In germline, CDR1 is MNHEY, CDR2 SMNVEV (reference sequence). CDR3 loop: CASSPRQGPQETQYF. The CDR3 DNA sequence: TGTGCCAGCAGTCCCCGACAGGGCCCCCAAGAGACCCAGTACTTC.

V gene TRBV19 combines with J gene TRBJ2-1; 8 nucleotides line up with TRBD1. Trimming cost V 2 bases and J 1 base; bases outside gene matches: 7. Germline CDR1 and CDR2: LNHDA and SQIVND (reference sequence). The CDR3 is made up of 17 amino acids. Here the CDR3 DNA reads TGTGCCAGTAGTATATCGGGACAGGCCAGTTCCTACAATGAGCAGTTCTTC. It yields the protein CASSISGQASSYNEQFF.

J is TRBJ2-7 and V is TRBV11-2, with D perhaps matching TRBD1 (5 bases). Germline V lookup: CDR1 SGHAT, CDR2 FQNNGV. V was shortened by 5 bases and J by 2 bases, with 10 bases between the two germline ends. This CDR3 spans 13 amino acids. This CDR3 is CASSTTVAYEQYF. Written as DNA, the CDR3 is TGTGCCAGCAGCACGACAGTAGCCTACGAGCAGTACTTC. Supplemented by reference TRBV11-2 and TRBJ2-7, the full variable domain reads EAGVAQSPRYKIIEKRQSVAFWCNPISGHATLYWYQQILGQGPKLLIQFQNNGVVDDSQLPKDRFSAERLKGVDSTLKIQPAKLEDSAVYLCASSTTVAYEQYFGPGTRLTVT.

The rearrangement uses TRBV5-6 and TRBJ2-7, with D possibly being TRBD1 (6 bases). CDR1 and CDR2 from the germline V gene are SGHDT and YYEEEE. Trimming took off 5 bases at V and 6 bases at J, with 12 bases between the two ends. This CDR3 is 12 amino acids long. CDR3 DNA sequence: TGTGCCAGCAGGGCCGCAGGGGTCGAGCAGTACTTC. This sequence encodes CASRAAGVEQYF.

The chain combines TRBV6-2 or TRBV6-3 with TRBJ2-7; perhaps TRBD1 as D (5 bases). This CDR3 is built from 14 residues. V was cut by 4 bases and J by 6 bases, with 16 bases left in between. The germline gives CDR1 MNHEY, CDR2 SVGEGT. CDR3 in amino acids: CASSWGGQAGEQYF. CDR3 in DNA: TGTGCCAGCAGTTGGGGCGGCCAAGCTGGCGAGCAGTACTTC.

In nucleotides, the CDR3 is TGTGCCAGCAGCTTAGTTATCGTAGGAAAAGAGACCCAGTACTTC. This encodes CASSLVIVGKETQYF. This chain uses TRBV7-9 with TRBJ2-5; D gene ambiguous. The germline V gene encodes CDR1 SEHNR and CDR2 FQNEAQ (reference sequence). This CDR3 spans 15 amino acids. V was cut by 1 base and J by 3 bases, with 12 bases left in between.

The DNA of the CDR3 is TGTGCCAGCAGCGCAGACCTAAACATTCAGTACTTC. This gives the protein CASSADLNIQYF. The chain carries TRBV7-2 and TRBJ2-4; D is unresolved. The length of the CDR3 is 12 residues. Germline V gives CDR1 SGHTA, CDR2 FQGNSA. Trimming removed 5 bases at V and 6 bases at J, with 8 bases between.

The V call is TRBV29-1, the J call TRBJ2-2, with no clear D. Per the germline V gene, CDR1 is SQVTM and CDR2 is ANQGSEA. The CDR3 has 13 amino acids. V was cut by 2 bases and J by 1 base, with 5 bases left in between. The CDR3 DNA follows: TGCAGCGTTGAACAGATGAACACCGGGGAGCTGTTTTTT. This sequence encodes CSVEQMNTGELFF.

CDR3 nucleotides: TGTGCCAGCTACTCTGGAAACACCATATATTTT. Amino acids: CASYSGNTIYF. The chain carries TRBV6-5 and TRBJ1-3; D is ambiguous. V shed 8 bases and J shed 0 bases, with 2 bases lying between them. The germline CDR1 and CDR2 sequences are MNHEY and SVGAGI. CDR3 size: 11 residues.

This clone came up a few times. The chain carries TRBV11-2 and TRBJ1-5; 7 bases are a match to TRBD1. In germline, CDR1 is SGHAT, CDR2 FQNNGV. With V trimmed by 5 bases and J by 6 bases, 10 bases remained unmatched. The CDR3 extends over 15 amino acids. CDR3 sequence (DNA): TGTGCCAGCAGCCGGGAGGGGGCGTTCGGTCAGCCCCAGCATTTT. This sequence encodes CASSREGAFGQPQHF. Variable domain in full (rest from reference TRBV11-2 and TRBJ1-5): EAGVAQSPRYKIIEKRQSVAFWCNPISGHATLYWYQQILGQGPKLLIQFQNNGVVDDSQLPKDRFSAERLKGVDSTLKIQPAKLEDSAVYLCASSREGAFGQPQHFGDGTRLSIL.